The next 12 T cell receptor beta chains were all read from a single sample in a study of beta chain features in type 1 diabetes (dated by TCRdb to 2017 to 2018). General study outcomes and caveats: A moderate but significant shortening of TCRB CDR3 length was observed in type 1 diabetes patients in all four CD4+ subsets.

Libraries were constructed by the immunoSEQ multiplex PCR assay. The entire amount of isolated RNA was reverse transcribed using the High Capacity cDNA Reverse Transcription Kit, so the sequenced TCRB transcripts were expressed ones. TCRdb carries this immuneACCESS record with in-frame sequences only. Its versions omit some clonotypes, under half of them owing to an unresolved V gene in the studies checked, with the rest unexplained. The sample table contains 640,000 or so clones; only one count was recorded for around 15% of them. The ten largest clones add up to less than 0.025% of the sample. What these receptors recognize is not known. Sequenced input: naive CD4+ T cells from blood. According to the study, the label for this sample's cell subset or site signals: true naive CD4+ T cells. The receptors were sampled from a man between 18 and 29 years old with type 1 diabetes.

In the case of this clone: Other DNA sequences in this sample translate to the same CDR3. V gene TRBV9 combines with J gene TRBJ1-1; no clear D gene. Germline V lookup: CDR1 SGDLS, CDR2 YYNGEE. The CDR3 loop spans 14 amino acids. The germline V and J ends were trimmed by 0 bases and 1 base, with 7 bases remaining between them. CDR3 bases: TGTGCCAGCAGCGTAGTACCGGAGAACACTGAAGCTTTCTTT. Encoded protein: CASSVVPENTEAFF.

This clone was observed a few times. The chain recombines TRBV6-6 with TRBJ2-7; 13 positions agree with TRBD2. Unmatched junction bases numbered 3, after V lost 0 bases and J lost 4 bases. The CDR3 is 16 residues long. CDR1 MNHNY and CDR2 SVGAGI come from the germline V gene (reference sequence). The CDR3 coding sequence is TGTGCCAGCAGTTACTCCACTAGCGGGGGGGCGTACGAGCAGTACTTC. The encoded protein is CASSYSTSGGAYEQYF.

A few counts support this clone. This sequence joins TRBV29-1 and TRBJ2-7; TRBD1 matches 8 bases. The germline gives CDR1 SQVTM, CDR2 ANQGSEA. The CDR3 is 14 amino acids. V was clipped by 1 base and J by 4 bases; unmatched bases: 6. The CDR3 nucleotides read TGCAGCGTTGAAGCCGGGACAGGCTATTACGAGCAGTACTTC. Its translation: CSVEAGTGYYEQYF.

The CDR3 reads CASSLEGGELFF. The CDR3 DNA follows: TGCGCCAGCAGCTTGGAAGGCGGGGAGCTGTTTTTT. The chain uses TRBV5-1 and TRBJ2-2, with D hard to call. The CDR3 totals 12 residues. The germline V gene has CDR1 SGHRS and CDR2 YFSETQ. Between the trimmed V and J ends, which lost 0 bases and 7 bases, there was a span of 4 bases.

This clone was observed a handful of times. The J gene is TRBJ2-3, the V gene TRBV19; 8 nucleotides match TRBD1. Germline CDR1 is LNHDA and CDR2 is SQIVND (reference sequence). The CDR3 totals 13 residues. After removal of 4 bases from V and 6 bases from J, the junction contained 3 bases not matched to a gene. Here the CDR3 reads CASSKDREDTQYF. CDR3 coding DNA: TGTGCCAGTAGTAAGGACAGGGAGGATACGCAGTATTTT.

This clone was picked up a small number of times. V gene TRBV7-9 combines with J gene TRBJ1-1; the match to TRBD1 covers 7 bases. CDR1 and CDR2 from the germline V gene are SEHNR and FQNEAQ (reference sequence). CDR3 length: 15 amino acids. Trimming removed 1 base from V and 2 bases from J; junction bases left unmatched: 4. CDR3 coding DNA: TGTGCCAGCAGCTTAGACCAGGGGGTTAACACTGAAGCTTTCTTT. As protein: CASSLDQGVNTEAFF.

This clone came up a few times. V is TRBV4-1 and J is TRBJ2-7, with TRBD1 matching over 7 bases. The junction had 10 bases not matched to a gene; V was cut back by 2 bases and J by 6 bases. In germline, CDR1 is MGHRA, CDR2 YSYEKL. This CDR3 contains 15 residues. CDR3 coding DNA: TGCGCCAGCAGCCAAACAACAGGGGACGCGCTCGAGCAGTACTTC. Protein sequence: CASSQTTGDALEQYF.

This clone was detected a few times. The chain has TRBV6-1 and TRBJ1-1; possibly TRBD1 for D (5 bases). CDR3 length equals 14 residues. Germline assignment: CDR1 MNHNS and CDR2 SASEGT. Trimming stripped 8 bases from V and 5 bases from J, with 18 bases between. The CDR3 loop reads CASLRAGKGTEAFF. CDR3 nucleotide sequence: TGTGCCAGCTTACGTGCAGGGAAGGGTACTGAAGCTTTCTTT.

In its sample, this clone was seen a few times. V usage is TRBV30 and J usage is TRBJ2-2, with 8 bases that match TRBD2. The CDR3 consists of 15 residues. Germline trimming cut 3 bases from V and 5 bases from J; bases unmatched to any gene: 8. Per the germline V gene, CDR1 is GTSNPN and CDR2 is SVGIG (reference sequence). CDR3 amino acids: CAWRPGLEGTGELFF. CDR3 nucleotides: TGTGCCTGGAGGCCGGGACTAGAAGGTACCGGGGAGCTGTTTTTT.

This chain joins TRBV6-5 and TRBJ1-2; 10 bases are shared with TRBD1. Germline V gene lookup returns CDR1 MNHEY and CDR2 SVGAGI. The CDR3 is made up of 15 amino acids. The V and J ends lost 2 bases and 8 bases, in that order; junction bases with no gene match: 8. CDR3: CASSYLARDRGGYTF. The CDR3 region has the DNA TGTGCCAGCAGTTACCTGGCCCGGGACAGGGGAGGCTACACCTTC.

This clone was observed a few times. The chain uses TRBV5-1 and TRBJ1-1; maybe TRBD1 (5 bases). The germline V gene encodes CDR1 SGHRS and CDR2 YFSETQ. The CDR3 covers 13 residues. V was shortened by 8 bases and J by 1 base, with 12 bases between the two germline ends. CDR3 amino acids: CASTGLTNTEAFF. CDR3 sequence (DNA): TGCGCCAGTACGGGACTGACGAACACTGAAGCTTTCTTT. The full variable domain, its missing parts supplied by reference TRBV5-1 and TRBJ1-1, is KAGVTQTPRYLIKTRGQQVTLSCSPISGHRSVSWYQQTPGQGLQFLFEYFSETQRNKGNFPGRFSGRQFSNSRSEMNVSTLELGDSALYLCASTGLTNTEAFFGQGTRLTVV.

This clone turned up a few times. The genes are TRBV5-4 and TRBJ1-1; D is ambiguous. The CDR3 loop spans 13 amino acids. Germline values: CDR1 SGHNT, CDR2 YYREEE (reference sequence). V was clipped by 0 bases and J by 0 bases, with 3 bases between them. The CDR3 DNA follows: TGTGCCAGCAGCTTGGTATTGAACACTGAAGCTTTCTTT. Its protein is CASSLVLNTEAFF.